This T cell receptor (beta chain) stems from a study of blood T cells in healthy people across ages. Study results and caveats: TCR beta diversity, measured per million T cells, fell in a roughly linear way with age.

CDR3 length: 17 residues. CDR1 and CDR2 (germline): SGHDN, FVKESK. Trimming cost V 0 bases and J 14 bases, with 26 bases left between them. Combining a sample-barcoded 5' primer with a J-beta primer mix, a second PCR ran for roughly 7 to 12 cycles. Every molecule of cDNA carried a tag from a template-switch adaptor with 12 random nucleotides. Each CDR3 protein is one row after TCRdb ran MiXCR on the 5' RACE reads. The table lists about 2 million distinct CDR3 sequences, approximately 50% of them singletons. About this clonotype itself: The antigen remains undetermined.

V gene TRBV14 combines with J gene TRBJ2-1, with a weak D call TRBD1 (6 bases). Source material: blood. This sequence was found in a woman aged 40-49 years in good health. The CDR3 DNA is TGTGCCAGCAGCCAAGATCTTCCAGGGGCCAGGCCATCGGAAGAGTTCTTC. Amino acids: CASSQDLPGARPSEEFF. The entire variable domain, with the rest obtained from reference TRBV14 and TRBJ2-1, is as follows: EAGVTQFPSHSVIEKGQTVTLRCDPISGHDNLYWYRRVMGKEIKFLLHFVKESKQDESGMPNNRFLAERTGGTYSTLKVQPAELEDSGVYFCASSQDLPGARPSEEFFGPGTRLTVL.